This is a list of T cell receptor beta chains from one sample in a study of blood T cell repertoires in COVID-19. The data were produced by immunoSEQ multiplex PCR, yet TCRdb's version contains in-frame clones alone and is incomplete. The table lists about 440,000 clones, about 89% of them singletons. Sequences were obtained from peripheral blood. These receptors came from a woman aged 25 to 45 with acute or convalescent COVID-19. The CDR3 runs from the conserved cysteine through the conserved F or W. D genes are given only for firm matches. Size is stated for part of the rows, as once, few or many counts, or as a class when the clone is expanded.

len: 15; d_gene: TRBD1; j_gene: TRBJ2-5; v_gene: TRBV11-3; abundance: -; CDR3nt: TGTGCCAGCAGCAACGGACAGGGGACGCCAGAGACCCAGTACTTC; CDR3aa: CASSNGQGTPETQYF
len: 11; d_gene: -; j_gene: TRBJ2-1; v_gene: TRBV9; abundance: -; CDR3nt: TGTGCCAGCAGCGCAGGGTATGAGCAGTTCTTC; CDR3aa: CASSAGYEQFF
len: 15; d_gene: TRBD1; j_gene: TRBJ2-7; v_gene: TRBV2; abundance: -; CDR3nt: TGTGCCAGCAACAGAGACAGGGTAAAGTCCTACGAGCAGTACTTC; CDR3aa: CASNRDRVKSYEQYF
len: 18; d_gene: -; j_gene: TRBJ1-5; v_gene: TRBV6-2/TRBV6-3; abundance: -; CDR3nt: TGTGCCAGCAGTTACCCCGCTAGGCTTGGAGGCCCCAATCAGCCCCAGCATTTT; CDR3aa: CASSYPARLGGPNQPQHF
len: 13; d_gene: -; j_gene: TRBJ2-1; v_gene: TRBV27; abundance: -; CDR3nt: TGTGCCACCGCAGGGGCCGCCCCCAATGAGCAGTTCTTC; CDR3aa: CATAGAAPNEQFF
len: 14; d_gene: TRBD2; j_gene: TRBJ2-7; v_gene: TRBV6-6; abundance: -; CDR3nt: TGTGCCAGCACTGCGGGACTAGCCTTTTACGAGCAGTACTTC; CDR3aa: CASTAGLAFYEQYF
len: 14; d_gene: -; j_gene: TRBJ1-1; v_gene: TRBV27; abundance: -; CDR3nt: TGTGCCAGCAGCTCCCGGGGGGGGAACACTGAAGCTTTCTTT; CDR3aa: CASSSRGGNTEAFF
len: 11; d_gene: TRBD1; j_gene: TRBJ1-1; v_gene: TRBV20-1; abundance: -; CDR3nt: TGCAGTGCTAGGACAGACAGGGGCGCTTTCTTT; CDR3aa: CSARTDRGAFF
len: 14; d_gene: -; j_gene: TRBJ2-7; v_gene: TRBV7-2; abundance: -; CDR3nt: TGTGCCAGCAGCCCTTTTCGCGGGGCCTACGAGCAGTACTTC; CDR3aa: CASSPFRGAYEQYF
len: 10; d_gene: -; j_gene: TRBJ2-7; v_gene: TRBV28; abundance: -; CDR3nt: TGTGCCAGCAGAGACTACGGGTGGTACTTC; CDR3aa: CASRDYGWYF
len: 14; d_gene: -; j_gene: TRBJ1-2; v_gene: TRBV11-2; abundance: once; CDR3nt: TGTGCCAGCAGCTTCGACAGCCGCAACTATGGCTACACCTTC; CDR3aa: CASSFDSRNYGYTF
len: 15; d_gene: TRBD2; j_gene: TRBJ2-7; v_gene: TRBV28; abundance: -; CDR3nt: TGTGCCAGCAGTTTGGGGCTAGCGGGGGGTTACGAGCAGTACTTC; CDR3aa: CASSLGLAGGYEQYF
len: 17; d_gene: TRBD1; j_gene: TRBJ2-2; v_gene: TRBV18; abundance: -; CDR3nt: TGTGCCAGCTCACCTCCACAGGGGGCGCCGAGAACCGGGGAGCTGTTTTTT; CDR3aa: CASSPPQGAPRTGELFF
len: 14; d_gene: -; j_gene: TRBJ1-4; v_gene: TRBV30; abundance: -; CDR3nt: TGTGCCTGGAGTGTACATAGGGGCAATGAAAAACTGTTTTTT; CDR3aa: CAWSVHRGNEKLFF
len: 15; d_gene: TRBD2; j_gene: TRBJ2-1; v_gene: TRBV19; abundance: -; CDR3nt: TGTGCCAGTAGGCTAGCGGGGGGAACCTACAATGAGCAGTTCTTC; CDR3aa: CASRLAGGTYNEQFF
len: 13; d_gene: -; j_gene: TRBJ1-5; v_gene: TRBV11-2; abundance: -; CDR3nt: TGTGCCAGCAGCTTGACAGTCAATCAGCCCCAGCATTTT; CDR3aa: CASSLTVNQPQHF
len: 14; d_gene: -; j_gene: TRBJ1-6; v_gene: TRBV2; abundance: -; CDR3nt: TGTGCCAGCAGGAAGGGACTATCACAGTCACCCCTCCACTTT; CDR3aa: CASRKGLSQSPLHF
len: 16; d_gene: -; j_gene: TRBJ2-1; v_gene: TRBV5-1; abundance: -; CDR3nt: TGCGCCAGCAGCATAAGACCACCAGGCTCCTACAATGAGCAGTTCTTC; CDR3aa: CASSIRPPGSYNEQFF
len: 15; d_gene: -; j_gene: TRBJ2-1; v_gene: TRBV24-1; abundance: -; CDR3nt: TGTGCCACCAGTGTAGGGGGGGCAACTGGGAATGAGCAGTTCTTC; CDR3aa: CATSVGGATGNEQFF
len: 14; d_gene: TRBD1; j_gene: TRBJ1-1; v_gene: TRBV10-2; abundance: -; CDR3nt: TGCGCCAGCAGGGAGGACAGGGTAACGACTGAAGCTTTCTTT; CDR3aa: CASREDRVTTEAFF
len: 16; d_gene: -; j_gene: TRBJ2-6; v_gene: TRBV5-1; abundance: -; CDR3nt: TGCGCCAGCAGCCTTCGGCCGGGCTCTGGGGCCAACGTCCTGACTTTC; CDR3aa: CASSLRPGSGANVLTF
len: 16; d_gene: -; j_gene: TRBJ2-5; v_gene: TRBV3-1/TRBV3-2; abundance: -; CDR3nt: TGTGCCAGCAGCTTTCCCCCGCACAGGGCGCAAGAGACCCAGTACTTC; CDR3aa: CASSFPPHRAQETQYF
len: 15; d_gene: TRBD2; j_gene: TRBJ2-7; v_gene: TRBV7-7; abundance: -; CDR3nt: TGTGCCAGCAGCGCGGGACTAGCGGGGGGATACGAGCAGTACTTC; CDR3aa: CASSAGLAGGYEQYF
len: 15; d_gene: -; j_gene: TRBJ2-5; v_gene: TRBV7-3; abundance: few; CDR3nt: TGTGCCAGCAGCAAAAGTTCCCTTAGCCAAGAGACCCAGTACTTC; CDR3aa: CASSKSSLSQETQYF
len: 16; d_gene: TRBD2; j_gene: TRBJ2-3; v_gene: TRBV9; abundance: -; CDR3nt: TGTGCCAGCAGCGTAGGACGGGGGGGGGCCGCAGATACGCAGTATTTT; CDR3aa: CASSVGRGGAADTQYF
len: 16; d_gene: TRBD2; j_gene: TRBJ2-3; v_gene: TRBV7-6; abundance: -; CDR3nt: TGTGCCAGCAGCTCCGTAGCGGGGGGGTACACAGATACGCAGTATTTT; CDR3aa: CASSSVAGGYTDTQYF
len: 13; d_gene: -; j_gene: TRBJ1-1; v_gene: TRBV5-1; abundance: -; CDR3nt: TGCGCCAGCAGCTTCATAGTGAACACTGAAGCTTTCTTT; CDR3aa: CASSFIVNTEAFF
len: 15; d_gene: -; j_gene: TRBJ2-4; v_gene: TRBV28; abundance: -; CDR3nt: TGTGCCAGCAGTTCCTACAGGGCTGCCAAAAACATTCAGTACTTC; CDR3aa: CASSSYRAAKNIQYF
len: 16; d_gene: -; j_gene: TRBJ2-2; v_gene: TRBV19; abundance: few; CDR3nt: TGTGCCAGTAGTATATTGGGGGCAGCAAACACCGGGGAGCTGTTTTTT; CDR3aa: CASSILGAANTGELFF
len: 21; d_gene: TRBD2; j_gene: TRBJ2-5; v_gene: TRBV28; abundance: -; CDR3nt: TGTGCCAGCAGTTCCCGGATAGGACATCCCAGACTAGCGGGGGTTGCGGAGACCCAGTACTTC; CDR3aa: CASSSRIGHPRLAGVAETQYF
len: 13; d_gene: -; j_gene: TRBJ2-7; v_gene: TRBV27; abundance: -; CDR3nt: TGTGCCAGCAGTTCCGGGGGTCTCTACGAGCAGTACTTC; CDR3aa: CASSSGGLYEQYF
len: 14; d_gene: -; j_gene: TRBJ2-7; v_gene: TRBV5-6; abundance: -; CDR3nt: TGTGCCAGCAGCTCTTGGGGGCCCACCGGGGAGCAGTACTTC; CDR3aa: CASSSWGPTGEQYF
len: 20; d_gene: -; j_gene: TRBJ1-1; v_gene: TRBV28; abundance: -; CDR3nt: TGTGCCAGCAGTTTATTGGTACAAGCGATTAAGGTCCCTAAGTTTCGGAAAGCTTTCTTT; CDR3aa: CASSLLVQAIKVPKFRKAFF
len: 16; d_gene: TRBD1; j_gene: TRBJ2-5; v_gene: TRBV6-1; abundance: -; CDR3nt: TGTGCCAGCAGTGTAGGGACAGGGGAATTACAAGAGACCCAGTACTTC; CDR3aa: CASSVGTGELQETQYF
len: 15; d_gene: TRBD1; j_gene: TRBJ2-2; v_gene: TRBV3-1/TRBV3-2; abundance: -; CDR3nt: TGTGCCAGCAGCCAGCGGACAGGGGGCACCGGGGAGCTGTTTTTT; CDR3aa: CASSQRTGGTGELFF
len: 15; d_gene: -; j_gene: TRBJ1-4; v_gene: TRBV2; abundance: -; CDR3nt: TGTGCCAGCAGTGAAACGGGTGCAACTAATGAAAAACTGTTTTTT; CDR3aa: CASSETGATNEKLFF
len: 19; d_gene: TRBD2; j_gene: TRBJ2-7; v_gene: TRBV7-3; abundance: -; CDR3nt: TGTGCCAGCAGCCCGACCGGGCGGGGGGCGATTCTATTCTCCTACGAGCAGTACTTC; CDR3aa: CASSPTGRGAILFSYEQYF
len: 16; d_gene: -; j_gene: TRBJ1-4; v_gene: TRBV7-9; abundance: once; CDR3nt: TGTGCCAGCAGCTTAAACAGGCTTACAACTAATGAAAAACTGTTTTTT; CDR3aa: CASSLNRLTTNEKLFF
len: 14; d_gene: -; j_gene: TRBJ1-6; v_gene: TRBV7-9; abundance: -; CDR3nt: TGTGCCAGCAGCTACCAGGGCGAGAATTCACCCCTCCACTTT; CDR3aa: CASSYQGENSPLHF
len: 13; d_gene: -; j_gene: TRBJ2-5; v_gene: TRBV12-3/TRBV12-4; abundance: -; CDR3nt: TGTGCCAGCAACAGGGACGGCCAAGAGACCCAGTACTTC; CDR3aa: CASNRDGQETQYF
len: 18; d_gene: TRBD1; j_gene: TRBJ1-2; v_gene: TRBV28; abundance: few; CDR3nt: TGTGCCAGCAGCCAAAACCGGGACAGGGGACTAACTATTCATGGCTACACCTTC; CDR3aa: CASSQNRDRGLTIHGYTF
len: 16; d_gene: -; j_gene: TRBJ2-2; v_gene: TRBV11-2; abundance: -; CDR3nt: TGTGCCAGCAGCTTAGTTCCAGGGGCGAACACCGGGGAGCTGTTTTTT; CDR3aa: CASSLVPGANTGELFF
len: 15; d_gene: TRBD1; j_gene: TRBJ2-1; v_gene: TRBV9; abundance: -; CDR3nt: TGTGCCAGCAGCGTAAGGCAGGGGGTTTACAATGAGCAGTTCTTC; CDR3aa: CASSVRQGVYNEQFF
len: 14; d_gene: TRBD1; j_gene: TRBJ1-6; v_gene: TRBV5-1; abundance: -; CDR3nt: TGCGCCAGCAGCCCCTATTACAGGGGAGAATCCCTCCACTTT; CDR3aa: CASSPYYRGESLHF
len: 13; d_gene: TRBD2; j_gene: TRBJ2-1; v_gene: TRBV18; abundance: -; CDR3nt: TGTGCCAGCTCACCGGGGGGGAACAATGAGCAGTTCTTC; CDR3aa: CASSPGGNNEQFF
len: 19; d_gene: -; j_gene: TRBJ2-1; v_gene: TRBV4-1; abundance: few; CDR3nt: TGCGCCAGCAGCCCTCGCCATCAGGGCGAGACCCGCTCCTACAATGAGCAGTTCTTC; CDR3aa: CASSPRHQGETRSYNEQFF
len: 15; d_gene: -; j_gene: TRBJ1-3; v_gene: TRBV6-5; abundance: -; CDR3nt: TGTGCCACCCACGGTTATTATATCTCTGGAAACACCATATATTTT; CDR3aa: CATHGYYISGNTIYF
len: 13; d_gene: -; j_gene: TRBJ1-5; v_gene: TRBV27; abundance: few; CDR3nt: TGTGCCAGCAGTTTATACATTAATCAGCCCCAGCATTTT; CDR3aa: CASSLYINQPQHF
len: 15; d_gene: -; j_gene: TRBJ2-3; v_gene: TRBV7-9; abundance: once; CDR3nt: TGTGCCAGCAGCTTATTCTCTATAGCCACAGATACGCAGTATTTT; CDR3aa: CASSLFSIATDTQYF
len: 12; d_gene: -; j_gene: TRBJ1-1; v_gene: TRBV12-3/TRBV12-4; abundance: -; CDR3nt: TGTGCCAGCAGTTTACCAGGACTTGAAGCTTTCTTT; CDR3aa: CASSLPGLEAFF